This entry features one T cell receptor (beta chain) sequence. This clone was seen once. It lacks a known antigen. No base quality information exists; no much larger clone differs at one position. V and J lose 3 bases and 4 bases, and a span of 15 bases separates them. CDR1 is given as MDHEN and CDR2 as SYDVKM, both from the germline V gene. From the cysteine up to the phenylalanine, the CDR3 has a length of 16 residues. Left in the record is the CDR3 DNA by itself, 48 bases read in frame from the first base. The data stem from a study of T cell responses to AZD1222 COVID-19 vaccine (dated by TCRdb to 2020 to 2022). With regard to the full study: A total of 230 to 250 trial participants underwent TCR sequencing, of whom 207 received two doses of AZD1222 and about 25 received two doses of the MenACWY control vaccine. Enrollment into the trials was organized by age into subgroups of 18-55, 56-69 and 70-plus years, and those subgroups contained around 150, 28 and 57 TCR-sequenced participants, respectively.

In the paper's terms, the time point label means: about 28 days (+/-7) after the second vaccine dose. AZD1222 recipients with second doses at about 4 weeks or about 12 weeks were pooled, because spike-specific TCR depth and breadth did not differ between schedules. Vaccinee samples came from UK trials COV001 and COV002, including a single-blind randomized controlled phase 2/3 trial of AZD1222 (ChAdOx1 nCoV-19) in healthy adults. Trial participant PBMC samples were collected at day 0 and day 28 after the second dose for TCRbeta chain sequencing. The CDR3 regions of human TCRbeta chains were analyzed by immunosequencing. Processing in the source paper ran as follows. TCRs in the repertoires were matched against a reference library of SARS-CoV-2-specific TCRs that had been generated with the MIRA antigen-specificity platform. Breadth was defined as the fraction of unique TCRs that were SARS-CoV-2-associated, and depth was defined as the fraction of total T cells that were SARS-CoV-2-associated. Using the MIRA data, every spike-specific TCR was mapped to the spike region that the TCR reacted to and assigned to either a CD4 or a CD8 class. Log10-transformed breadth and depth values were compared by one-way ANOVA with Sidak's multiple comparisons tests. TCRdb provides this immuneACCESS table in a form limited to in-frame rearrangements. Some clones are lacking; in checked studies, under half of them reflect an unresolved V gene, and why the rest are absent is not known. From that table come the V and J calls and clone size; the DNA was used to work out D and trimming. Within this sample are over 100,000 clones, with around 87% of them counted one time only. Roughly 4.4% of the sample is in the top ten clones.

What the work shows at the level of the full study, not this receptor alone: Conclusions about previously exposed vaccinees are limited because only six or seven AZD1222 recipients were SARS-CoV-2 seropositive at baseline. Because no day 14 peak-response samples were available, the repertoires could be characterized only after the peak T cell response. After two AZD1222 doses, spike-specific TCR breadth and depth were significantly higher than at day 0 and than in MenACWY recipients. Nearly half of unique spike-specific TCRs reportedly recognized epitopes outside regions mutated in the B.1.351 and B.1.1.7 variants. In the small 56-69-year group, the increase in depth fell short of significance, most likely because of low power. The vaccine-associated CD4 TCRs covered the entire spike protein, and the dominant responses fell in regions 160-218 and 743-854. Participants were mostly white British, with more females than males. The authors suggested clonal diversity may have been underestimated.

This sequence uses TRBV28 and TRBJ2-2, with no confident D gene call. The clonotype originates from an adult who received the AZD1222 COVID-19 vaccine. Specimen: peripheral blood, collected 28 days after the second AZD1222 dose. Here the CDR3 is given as CASSFRFFHTTGELFF. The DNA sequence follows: TGTGCCAGCAGTTTTCGTTTCTTCCACACCACCGGGGAGCTGTTTTTT.